The present TCR beta chain was sequenced within a study of blood T cell repertoires in COVID-19 (dated by TCRdb to about 2020). About the full investigation: Collaborator samples came from the United States, Italy and Spain and covered acute and convalescent phases of COVID-19. The prospective study material was composed of cDNA or gDNA derived from T cells, B-cell-depleted T cells, or PBMCs. The repertoires were made available in a free public database intended to serve as a resource for research on the immune response to SARS-CoV-2. Deeply sampled blood TCRbeta repertoires from subjects exposed to, actively infected with, or recovered from COVID-19 were included in the dataset. Samples came from the ongoing ImmuneRACE study (first 160 participants) plus 1,254 subjects from 6 global collaborators. Where HLA class I and class II types were available, the types were taken from metadata supplied by the sample provider, not from assay-based typing. A de-identified subject ID, COVID-19 status, age in years and sex were almost always included in the sample metadata. The paper as a whole reports these results and caveats: Clinical and demographic metadata were provided uncurated, with the amount varying by source and participant.

Each collaborating institution followed its own protocols to collect whole blood in K2EDTA tubes. For TCRbeta analysis, collaborator samples were shipped as frozen whole blood, as isolated PBMCs, or as DNA extracted from either sample type. Spanning cysteine to phenylalanine, the CDR3 consists of 13 amino acids. Only the CDR3 part of the read is kept: 39 bases, read in frame from the first base. Clipping removes 7 bases from V and 5 bases from J, with 6 as the unmatched junction base count. Turning to this clone: The antigen it binds to is not known. No base qualities exist here, and no much larger clone lies one base off it.

TCRbeta CDR3 regions were amplified from genomic DNA using the immunoSEQ Assay, a bias-controlled multiplex PCR. Under the source paper's analysis protocol: The number of nucleated cells in each sample was estimated by amplification of reference gene primers within the assay. Sequence reads were collapsed and filtered to measure the absolute abundance of every unique TCRbeta CDR3 rearrangement. For each sample, productive Simpson clonality was calculated as the square root of Simpson's diversity index across productive rearrangements. TCRdb stores this immuneACCESS table with in-frame sequences only. Part of the clones is absent; in the studies checked, under half of the shortfall reflects unresolved V genes, and no reason is known for the rest. The D gene and trimming were derived from the DNA, and the V and J assignments and clone size from that table. The sample data list roughly 230,000 clones, and around four fifths of these were observed just once. The ten largest clonotypes hold 27% of the sample.

The origin of this receptor is a man in his forties with acute or convalescent COVID-19. The V and J genes are TRBV12-3 or TRBV12-4 and TRBJ2-5, with 8 bases aligning to TRBD1. What was sequenced was peripheral blood. The CDR3 reads as follows: CASTTGEWETQYF. The sequenced DNA: TGTGCCAGCACGACAGGGGAGTGGGAGACCCAGTACTTC.